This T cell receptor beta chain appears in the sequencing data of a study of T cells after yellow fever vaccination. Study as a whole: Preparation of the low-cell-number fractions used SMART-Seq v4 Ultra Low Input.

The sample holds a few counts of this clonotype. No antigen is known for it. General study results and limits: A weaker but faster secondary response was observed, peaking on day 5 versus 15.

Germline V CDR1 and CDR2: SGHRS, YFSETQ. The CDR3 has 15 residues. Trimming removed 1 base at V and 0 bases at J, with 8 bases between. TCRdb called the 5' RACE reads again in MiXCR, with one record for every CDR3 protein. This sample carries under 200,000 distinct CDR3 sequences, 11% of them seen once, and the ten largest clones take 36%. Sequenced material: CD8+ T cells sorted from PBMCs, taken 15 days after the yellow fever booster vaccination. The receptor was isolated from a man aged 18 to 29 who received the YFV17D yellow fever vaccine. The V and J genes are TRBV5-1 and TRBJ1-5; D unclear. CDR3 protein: CASSLSDPSNQPQHF. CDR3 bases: TGCGCCAGCAGCTTGTCAGACCCTAGCAATCAGCCCCAGCATTTT.